The rows below give T cell receptor beta chains drawn from one sample of a study of T cells after yellow fever vaccination. TCRdb analysed the 5' RACE reads with MiXCR anew, one entry per CDR3 protein. The sample has fewer than 450,000 distinct CDR3 sequences; 7% to 10% are singletons. The sample was PBMCs, taken about 41 days after the first yellow fever vaccination. Receptors originate from a man between 18 and 29 years old who received the YFV17D yellow fever vaccine. Each CDR3 is given with its conserved first and last residue. A D gene is named only where the DNA matches it firmly. Expanded clones get a size class; other rows say once, few or many, or leave the size out.

d_gene | j_gene | abundance | v_gene | len | CDR3nt | CDR3aa
TRBD1 | TRBJ1-1 | few | TRBV18 | 17 | TGTGCCAGCTCACCCGCAGCGGCAGGGGGCCAGAACACTGAAGCTTTCTTT | CASSPAAAGGQNTEAFF
- | TRBJ1-2 | few | TRBV7-2 | 13 | TGTGCCAGCAGCTTGGGTCTGGGGAGTGGCTACACCTTC | CASSLGLGSGYTF
TRBD1 | TRBJ1-1 | - | TRBV20-1 | 15 | TGCAGTGCTAGAGGGTTGACAGGGATGGTGACTGAAGCTTTCTTT | CSARGLTGMVTEAFF
- | TRBJ2-5 | few | TRBV20-1 | 13 | TGCAGTGCTAAGGACTCTTTTTGGGAGACCCAGTACTTC | CSAKDSFWETQYF
TRBD1 | TRBJ2-1 | - | TRBV9 | 15 | TGTGCCAGCAGCGTAGGGGACAGACATAACAATGAGCAGTTCTTC | CASSVGDRHNNEQFF
- | TRBJ2-1 | - | TRBV6-2/TRBV6-3 | 17 | TGTGCCAGCAGTCCTCTCGACAGCTATCGTTCCTACAATGAGCAGTTCTTC | CASSPLDSYRSYNEQFF
TRBD1 | TRBJ2-5 | - | TRBV11-3 | 14 | TGTGCCAGCAGCTTAGGGGGACAGGGGGAGACCCAGTACTTC | CASSLGGQGETQYF
- | TRBJ2-1 | few | TRBV5-1 | 13 | TGCGCCAGCAGCTTGAATCGGTACAATGAGCAGTTCTTC | CASSLNRYNEQFF
TRBD2 | TRBJ2-3 | few | TRBV7-8 | 15 | TGTGCCAGCAGCTTATCGAGACTAGCGACAGATACGCAGTATTTT | CASSLSRLATDTQYF
TRBD1 | TRBJ2-5 | few | TRBV4-3 | 15 | TGCGCCAGCAGCCAAGGGGACAGTAGTAGGGAGACCCAGTACTTC | CASSQGDSSRETQYF
- | TRBJ2-1 | few | TRBV7-9 | 17 | TGTGCCAGCAGCCCAGCCGTGGGGGACGGAGGCTTCAATGAGCAGTTCTTC | CASSPAVGDGGFNEQFF
- | TRBJ2-1 | few | TRBV11-2 | 17 | TGTGCCAGCAGCCCGCGGTTGGTTACATTGTCAATTGGTGAGCAGTTCTTC | CASSPRLVTLSIGEQFF
- | TRBJ2-3 | many | TRBV11-2 | 14 | TGTGCCAGCAGCATATCAGGGAGTCCAGATACGCAGTATTTT | CASSISGSPDTQYF
- | TRBJ2-7 | - | TRBV7-9 | 16 | TGTGCCAGCAGCCGCTCTGCCCTCTCCCCATTCCGCGAGCAGTACTTC | CASSRSALSPFREQYF
- | TRBJ2-5 | - | TRBV14 | 15 | TGTGCCAGCAGCCCAGGTCAACGCCGGAGAGAGACCCAGTACTTC | CASSPGQRRRETQYF
TRBD2 | TRBJ2-2 | - | TRBV7-2 | 17 | TGTGCCAGCAGCTTAGTGGGTCTAGCGGGGACCCCCCGGGAGCTGTTTTTT | CASSLVGLAGTPRELFF
- | TRBJ1-5 | - | TRBV7-2 | 15 | TGTGCCAGCAGCCCGGGGCCTGATAGCAATCAGCCCCAGCATTTT | CASSPGPDSNQPQHF
- | TRBJ2-5 | - | TRBV5-1 | 16 | TGCGCCAGCAGCCCCGGCAACGGGGGATACCAAGAGACCCAGTACTTC | CASSPGNGGYQETQYF
- | TRBJ2-2 | few | TRBV7-9 | 11 | TGTGCCAGCAGCCACAGCGGGGAGCTGTTTTTT | CASSHSGELFF
TRBD2 | TRBJ2-7 | few | TRBV5-1 | 14 | TGCGCCAGCAGGATAACTAGCGGGGGGTACGAGCAGTACTTC | CASRITSGGYEQYF
TRBD1 | TRBJ1-2 | few | TRBV29-1 | 15 | TGCAGCGTTGAAGATATACAGGGGGCGGTGGGTGGCTACACCTTC | CSVEDIQGAVGGYTF
TRBD1 | TRBJ1-1 | - | TRBV4-1 | 15 | TGCGCCAGCAGACTCCGGACAGGAGTGGACACTGAAGCTTTCTTT | CASRLRTGVDTEAFF
- | TRBJ1-1 | few | TRBV5-1 | 13 | TGCGCCAGCAGGGATGGGTCGAACACTGAAGCTTTCTTT | CASRDGSNTEAFF
- | TRBJ1-6 | few | TRBV20-1 | 13 | TGCAGTGCTAGTCGGGACTATAATTCACCCCTCCACTTT | CSASRDYNSPLHF
TRBD1 | TRBJ2-5 | few | TRBV20-1 | 15 | TGCAGTGCTAGAGCCAGCCCGGGACAGGGGGGGTCCGAGTACTTC | CSARASPGQGGSEYF
TRBD1 | TRBJ2-1 | few | TRBV7-3 | 16 | TGTGCCAGCAGCCACAGCCCACAGGGGCTATACAATGAGCAGTTCTTC | CASSHSPQGLYNEQFF
- | TRBJ2-5 | many | TRBV7-9 | 14 | TGTGCCAGCAGCCCGAGGGACTTACAAGAGACCCAGTACTTC | CASSPRDLQETQYF
- | TRBJ2-5 | - | TRBV6-6 | 13 | TGTGCCAGCAGTTATCTAGAACAAGAGACCCAGTACTTC | CASSYLEQETQYF
TRBD1 | TRBJ2-6 | - | TRBV6-1 | 14 | TGTGCCAGCAGAGAACAGGGGGCCGGAAACGTCCTGACTTTC | CASREQGAGNVLTF
- | TRBJ2-6 | - | TRBV12-3/TRBV12-4 | 17 | TGTGCCAGCAGTTTAGGGCAGGACCGCTCTGGGGCCAACGTCCTGACTTTC | CASSLGQDRSGANVLTF
- | TRBJ2-5 | - | TRBV29-1 | 13 | TGCAGCGTTGATCGGGCCTACCAAGAGACCCAGTACTTC | CSVDRAYQETQYF
- | TRBJ2-3 | few | TRBV3-1 | 17 | TGTGCCAGCAGCCAAGGCCTTCTGGACTGGTCCACAGATACGCAGTATTTT | CASSQGLLDWSTDTQYF
TRBD1 | TRBJ1-5 | once | TRBV18 | 14 | TGTGCCAGCTCACCTCAGGGGGCTGATCAGCCCCTGCATTTT | CASSPQGADQPLHF
- | TRBJ2-2 | - | TRBV6-5 | 14 | TGTGCCAGCAGTTTCTATACTAGTTCCGGGGAGCTGTTTTTT | CASSFYTSSGELFF
- | TRBJ2-5 | many | TRBV20-1 | 13 | TGCAGTGCCCCTGGGGTGGGGGCAGAGACCCAGTACTTC | CSAPGVGAETQYF
- | TRBJ2-2 | - | TRBV2 | 15 | TGTGCCAGCAGCGAACAGGGATTTGACACCGGGGAGCTGTTTTTT | CASSEQGFDTGELFF
TRBD2 | TRBJ2-1 | - | TRBV3-1 | 16 | TGTGCCAGCAGCCAACTAGCGGGGGGGACGGGTAATGAGCAGTTCTTC | CASSQLAGGTGNEQFF
- | TRBJ1-5 | - | TRBV10-3 | 13 | TGTGCCATCAGTGGTGACGGTTATCAGCCCCAGCATTTT | CAISGDGYQPQHF
- | TRBJ1-6 | few | TRBV5-4 | 15 | TGTGCCAGCAGCTTAAACAGGCAATATAATTCACCCCTCCACTTT | CASSLNRQYNSPLHF
TRBD1 | TRBJ1-4 | few | TRBV20-1 | 15 | TGCAGTGCCCACAAACGCGGGACAGGGCCTGAAAAACTGTTTTTT | CSAHKRGTGPEKLFF
- | TRBJ1-1 | - | TRBV14 | 14 | TGTGCCAGCAGCCAGACAGGATTTAACACTGAAGCTTTCTTT | CASSQTGFNTEAFF
TRBD1 | TRBJ1-1 | few | TRBV5-6 | 16 | TGTGCCAGCAGCCAGACTGGGGACAGGTTAGTCACTGAAGCTTTCTTT | CASSQTGDRLVTEAFF
- | TRBJ2-5 | few | TRBV7-2 | 14 | TGTGCCAGCAGCCAAAGAGGCGGGGAAGAGACCCAGTACTTC | CASSQRGGEETQYF
- | TRBJ2-1 | - | TRBV10-3 | 15 | TGTGCCATCAGTGAGGGACCTCTACTCCAGGATGAGCAGTTCTTC | CAISEGPLLQDEQFF
- | TRBJ1-1 | - | TRBV19 | 15 | TGTGCCAGTAGTATCGTCGGGACGGTGAACACTGAAGCTTTCTTT | CASSIVGTVNTEAFF
TRBD1 | TRBJ2-5 | many | TRBV6-5 | 15 | TGTGCCAGCAGTTACTCTACAGGGGCAGTGGAGACCCAGTACTTC | CASSYSTGAVETQYF
- | TRBJ2-7 | few | TRBV21-1 | 18 | TGTGCCAGCAGCAACGGGACTAGCGGGGGAAACGGGTCCTACGAGCAGTACTTC | CASSNGTSGGNGSYEQYF
- | TRBJ2-3 | - | TRBV29-1 | 12 | TGCAGCGCGGGGACCGACCTGACGGCGCAGTATTTT | CSAGTDLTAQYF
- | TRBJ2-1 | - | TRBV27 | 13 | TGTGCCAGCAGGGCCTTTCACGGCAATGAGCAGTTCTTC | CASRAFHGNEQFF
- | TRBJ1-2 | few | TRBV18 | 20 | TGTGCCAGCTCACCAGCCCCCCAAACAGGCCCCGCGGACTCCCGCTATGGCTACACCTTC | CASSPAPQTGPADSRYGYTF
- | TRBJ1-5 | - | TRBV19 | 15 | TGTGCCAGTAGTATTGGCGGAAATAGCATTCAGCCCCAGCATTTT | CASSIGGNSIQPQHF
- | TRBJ2-1 | - | TRBV6-2/TRBV6-3 | 13 | TGTGCCAGCAGTTACTCGTGGGACAATGAGCAGTTCTTC | CASSYSWDNEQFF
TRBD2 | TRBJ2-4 | many | TRBV4-3 | 19 | TGCGCCAGCAGCCAAGACGAGGCTAGCGGGGGGCTAGCCAAAAACATTCAGTACTTC | CASSQDEASGGLAKNIQYF